Following are 23 T cell receptor beta chains from one sample sequenced in a study of CD8+ T cells in alopecia areata. Investigators isolated RNA and reverse transcribed it into cDNA to act as the sequencing template. Method: immunoSEQ multiplex PCR; TCRdb's copy keeps in-frame clones and lacks some. The sample has around 12,000 clones, roughly 65% seen once. Researchers took lesional scalp punch biopsies and peripheral blood from people who were alopecia areata patients. The sample was skin. These receptors all stem from a human donor with alopecia areata.

This clone was observed a handful of times. Here the CDR3 reads CASSLTGTDTQYF. The CDR3 DNA is TGCGCCAGCAGCCTGACAGGGACAGATACGCAGTATTTT. This sequence joins TRBV5-1 and TRBJ2-3; 7 positions match TRBD1. J lost 3 bases, V lost 4 bases, and 2 bases had no gene match. The CDR3 is 13 amino acids. CDR1 is SGHRS, CDR2 YFSETQ, per germline.

The chain is built from TRBV29-1 and TRBJ2-7, with D uncertain. Looked up from germline, CDR1 is SQVTM and CDR2 is ANQGSEA. The CDR3 has 12 residues. The V gene lost 6 bases and the J gene lost 3 bases, with 12 bases spanning the gap. As DNA, the CDR3 is TGCAGCGTAGGTAGTTCTTACTACGAGCAGTACTTC. The encoded protein is CSVGSSYYEQYF.

The chain carries TRBV7-2 and TRBJ2-2; D remains unclear. The V end lost 7 bases, the J end lost 4 bases, and 10 bases lay between the germline ends. There are 13 residues in the CDR3. Germline assignment: CDR1 SGHTA and CDR2 FQGNSA. The CDR3 loop reads CASNWLTTGELFF. CDR3 bases: TGTGCCAGCAATTGGTTGACCACCGGGGAGCTGTTTTTT.

This clone was picked up a small number of times. The CDR3 DNA follows: TGTGCCAGCAGCAAGTTTACCGAGGGCCGGGGTGGGACCGGGGAGCTGTTTTTT. As protein: CASSKFTEGRGGTGELFF. This chain links TRBV27 with TRBJ2-2; TRBD2 is a possible D gene (5 bases). The V gene's germline CDR1 is MNHEY and CDR2 SMNVEV (reference sequence). The CDR3 covers 18 residues. The ends were cut back, 6 bases at V and 5 bases at J, with 25 bases in the middle.

The rearrangement joins TRBV28 to TRBJ1-5; possibly TRBD1 for D (5 bases). The CDR3 runs 16 residues. The germline V and J ends were trimmed by 1 base and 6 bases, with 16 bases remaining between them. From germline, CDR1 is MDHEN and CDR2 SYDVKM. The CDR3 DNA reads as TGTGCCAGCAGTTTATCCCGGTGGGGGGGGACTCAGCCCCAGCATTTT. It translates to CASSLSRWGGTQPQHF.

This clone was detected only once. The DNA for the CDR3 is TGTGCCTCCAAGTCGTTTTTGAACTATGGCTACACCTTC. This sequence encodes CASKSFLNYGYTF. The rearrangement joins TRBV30 to TRBJ1-2; D unresolved. Germline values: CDR1 GTSNPN, CDR2 SVGIG (reference sequence). V lost 7 bases and J lost 2, with 14 bases in between. The CDR3 covers 13 residues. The full variable domain, its missing parts supplied by reference TRBV30 and TRBJ1-2, is SQTIHQWPATLVQPVGSPLSLECTVEGTSNPNLYWYRQAAGRGLQLLFYSVGIGQISSEVPQNLSASRPQDRQFILSSKKLLLSDSGFYLCASKSFLNYGYTFGSGTRLTVV.

CDR3 DNA: TGCGCCAGCAGTGAGTGGGAGGTCCTCGGGGCGCCGACCTACGAGCAGTACTTC. Amino acid sequence: CASSEWEVLGAPTYEQYF. The chain recombines TRBV10-2 with TRBJ2-7, with D maybe TRBD2 (6 bases). Germline values: CDR1 WSHSY, CDR2 SAAADI. The CDR3 covers 18 residues. The V end lost 1 base, the J end lost 2 bases, and 21 bases lay between the germline ends.

This sequence joins TRBV5-1 and TRBJ2-1; D may be TRBD2 (5 bases). The CDR3 covers 15 residues. Trimming took off 2 bases at V and 2 bases at J, with 11 bases between the two ends. Germline V gives CDR1 SGHRS, CDR2 YFSETQ. CDR3 region: CASSFTSGAYNEQFF. The CDR3 DNA follows: TGCGCCAGCAGCTTTACAAGCGGCGCCTACAATGAGCAGTTCTTC.

The sample holds a few counts of this clone. V gene TRBV10-3 combines with J gene TRBJ2-2; 8 bases align to TRBD2. Germline CDR1 and CDR2: ENHRY and SYGVKD. V was pared by 8 bases and J by 1 base, with 21 bases of the junction left unmatched. The CDR3 contains 20 residues. The CDR3 reads CAIGASFSPAGVRNTGELFF. The DNA of the CDR3 is TGTGCCATCGGGGCATCCTTTTCTCCAGCGGGAGTCCGGAACACCGGGGAGCTGTTTTTT.

CDR3 coding DNA: TGTGCCAGCAGTCGAGACAGGGTGAGCTCCTACGAGCAGTACTTC. It translates to CASSRDRVSSYEQYF. This chain uses TRBV27 with TRBJ2-7; TRBD1 agrees at 7 bases. Looked up from germline, CDR1 is MNHEY and CDR2 is SMNVEV (reference sequence). The CDR3 extends over 15 amino acids. Unmatched junction bases numbered 7, after V lost 5 bases and J lost 0 bases.

The rearrangement links TRBV10-3 to TRBJ2-1; 15 bases are a match to TRBD2. The CDR3 totals 15 residues. Trimming removed 4 bases from V and 8 bases from J; junction bases left unmatched: 3. Germline V gene lookup returns CDR1 ENHRY and CDR2 SYGVKD. CDR3 region: CAISGTSGRDDEQFF. CDR3 coding DNA: TGTGCCATCAGTGGGACTAGCGGGAGGGACGATGAGCAGTTCTTC.

The V gene is TRBV18, the J gene TRBJ2-3; D is undetermined. The CDR3 loop spans 14 amino acids. Germline loops: CDR1 KGHSH, CDR2 LQKENI. V was cut by 3 bases and J by 1 base, with 8 bases left in between. CDR3 region: CASSPRPGTDTQYF. In nucleotides, the CDR3 is TGTGCCAGCTCACCGAGACCCGGCACAGATACGCAGTATTTT. Complete variable domain (other parts from reference TRBV18 and TRBJ2-3): NAGVMQNPRHLVRRRGQEARLRCSPMKGHSHVYWYRQLPEEGLKFMVYLQKENIIDESGMPKERFSAEFPKEGPSILRIQQVVRGDSAAYFCASSPRPGTDTQYFGPGTRLTVL.

This clone was seen only a few times. J is TRBJ2-2 and V is TRBV6-6, with D hard to call. Trimming left V 11 bases short and J 4 bases short, with 14 bases between. The CDR3 sequence is 13 residues long. Germline V CDR1 and CDR2: MNHNY, SVGAGI (reference sequence). CDR3 sequence: CAEGRSSTGELFF. The DNA for the CDR3 is TGTGCCGAAGGACGGTCGAGCACCGGGGAGCTGTTTTTT.

The V gene is TRBV18, the J gene TRBJ2-5, with no clear D. V was trimmed by 3 bases and J by 1 base, leaving 9 bases between them. The CDR3 extends over 14 amino acids. Germline CDR1 is KGHSH and CDR2 is LQKENI. This chain's CDR3 is CASSPDGAQETQYF. The CDR3 DNA reads as TGTGCCAGCTCACCGGACGGAGCCCAAGAGACCCAGTACTTC.

V gene TRBV18 combines with J gene TRBJ2-2, with 7 bases that match TRBD1. CDR1 and CDR2 from the germline V gene are KGHSH and LQKENI. J was trimmed by 3 bases and V by 4 bases; bases with no gene match: 5. The CDR3 spans 15 residues. This CDR3 is CASSQGGPDTGELFF. CDR3 in DNA: TGTGCCAGCTCACAAGGGGGCCCGGACACCGGGGAGCTGTTTTTT.

The CDR3 region is CASRDGINQPQHF. The CDR3 DNA reads TGTGCCAGCAGGGACGGAATCAATCAGCCCCAGCATTTT. This sequence joins TRBV6-6 and TRBJ1-5, with D hard to call. The V end was cut by 6 bases, the J end by 3 bases, with 9 bases between. The CDR3 extends over 13 amino acids. Looked up from germline, CDR1 is MNHNY and CDR2 is SVGAGI (reference sequence).

This clone was counted a few times. The chain carries TRBV10-2 and TRBJ1-2; D uncertain. Trimming pared 2 bases from V and 6 bases from J, leaving 16 bases between. The CDR3 is made up of 15 amino acids. Germline values: CDR1 WSHSY, CDR2 SAAADI. CDR3 loop: CASSESLWINDGYTF. For the CDR3, the DNA is TGCGCCAGCAGTGAGAGTCTGTGGATCAACGATGGCTACACCTTC.

The chain uses TRBV15 and TRBJ2-1; D perhaps matches TRBD1 (5 bases). The V gene's germline CDR1 is LNHNV and CDR2 YYDKDF (reference sequence). V shed 1 base and J shed 13 bases, with 14 bases lying between them. CDR3 length equals 13 residues. The CDR3: CATSRARVPTQFF. In DNA, the CDR3 is TGTGCCACCAGCAGAGCCAGGGTACCTACACAGTTCTTC.

The chain has TRBV28 and TRBJ2-7; tentatively, D is TRBD2 (6 bases). The CDR3 spans 16 residues. Trimming took 3 bases from V and 0 from J, leaving 15 bases between them. Per the germline V gene, CDR1 is MDHEN and CDR2 is SYDVKM. The DNA of the CDR3 is TGTGCCAGCAGTTTTACCTTAGCGGACCTCTCCTACGAGCAGTACTTC. As protein: CASSFTLADLSYEQYF.

This chain joins TRBV5-6 and TRBJ2-7; 13 bases map to TRBD2. CDR1 and CDR2 from the germline V gene are SGHDT and YYEEEE. Trimming removed 6 bases from V and 3 bases from J; junction bases left unmatched: 6. CDR3 length: 15 residues. In nucleotides, the CDR3 is TGTGCCAGCAACAGACTAGCGGGAGGAAACTACGAGCAGTACTTC. It translates to CASNRLAGGNYEQYF.

The DNA of the CDR3 is TGTGCTAGTGGCCCCCGGGACAGGTTGGATTTTAGGATAGGTGAAGCTTTCTTT. Its protein product is CASGPRDRLDFRIGEAFF. The chain couples TRBV12-5 to TRBJ1-1; TRBD1 agrees at 8 bases. The CDR3 length is 18 residues. After removal of 6 bases from V and 7 bases from J, the junction contained 22 bases not matched to a gene. Germline values: CDR1 LGHNT, CDR2 FRNRAP.

This CDR3 is CASSLDRSVGTEAFF. DNA for the CDR3: TGCGCCAGCAGCCTTGACAGGTCGGTGGGGACTGAAGCTTTCTTT. The gene calls are TRBV5-1 and TRBJ1-1; a possible D gene is TRBD1 (6 bases). The CDR3 covers 15 residues. V lost 4 bases and J lost 5, with 18 bases in between. Germline values: CDR1 SGHRS, CDR2 YFSETQ.

Only a few counts were recorded for this clone. The gene calls are TRBV4-3 and TRBJ1-1; D is uncertain. The ends were cut back, 4 bases at V and 4 bases at J, with 16 bases in the middle. This CDR3 contains 15 residues. Germline V gene sequence: CDR1 LGHNA, CDR2 YSLEER. The CDR3, as DNA: TGCGCCAGCAGCCCAGAGGGCTGGCTCGGCACTGAAGCTTTCTTT. Translation: CASSPEGWLGTEAFF.